These T cell receptor beta chains were read from a single sample in a study of blood T cell repertoires in COVID-19. Sequenced by immunoSEQ multiplex PCR; TCRdb stores in-frame clones only, minus some. The profile shows approximately 300,000 clones, about 92% of them singletons. The sample consisted of PBMCs or T cells enriched from blood (not recorded which). These receptors were collected from a woman aged 30 to 39 who had recovered from COVID-19. The CDR3 runs from the conserved cysteine through the conserved F or W. The order of the fields is V gene, clone size, D gene, J gene, CDR3 protein, CDR3 DNA. D genes are given only for firm matches. For some rows the clone size is stated as once, few or many, or as a class when expanded; others skip it.

v_call: TRBV3-1/TRBV3-2
clone_size: once
d_call: .
j_call: TRBJ1-4
cdr3_aa: CASSQGATATNEKLFF
cdr3_nt: TGTGCCAGCAGCCAGGGGGCCACGGCAACTAATGAAAAACTGTTTTTT

v_call: TRBV5-1
clone_size: .
d_call: .
j_call: TRBJ2-3
cdr3_aa: CASSLGSQRSDTQYF
cdr3_nt: TGCGCCAGCAGCTTGGGATCACAGCGGTCGGATACGCAGTATTTT

v_call: TRBV28
clone_size: .
d_call: .
j_call: TRBJ1-2
cdr3_aa: CASSLGGAWGYTF
cdr3_nt: TGTGCCAGCAGTTTGGGCGGGGCCTGGGGCTACACCTTC

v_call: TRBV5-6
clone_size: once
d_call: .
j_call: TRBJ2-1
cdr3_aa: CASSSGGVWFF
cdr3_nt: TGTGCCAGCAGCTCTGGCGGGGTGTGGTTCTTC

v_call: TRBV12-3/TRBV12-4
clone_size: .
d_call: TRBD1
j_call: TRBJ2-1
cdr3_aa: CASRGQARNEQFF
cdr3_nt: TGTGCCAGCAGGGGACAGGCCCGAAATGAGCAGTTCTTC

v_call: TRBV27
clone_size: .
d_call: .
j_call: TRBJ2-7
cdr3_aa: CASSLGSRPYEQYF
cdr3_nt: TGTGCCAGCAGTTTAGGTAGCCGCCCCTACGAGCAGTACTTC

v_call: TRBV25-1
clone_size: .
d_call: .
j_call: TRBJ1-2
cdr3_aa: CASSLNREEGYTF
cdr3_nt: TGTGCCAGCAGCCTTAACAGGGAAGAGGGCTACACCTTC

v_call: TRBV5-1
clone_size: .
d_call: TRBD2
j_call: TRBJ2-7
cdr3_aa: CASSRTSGTWDSEQYF
cdr3_nt: TGCGCCAGCAGCAGGACTAGCGGGACCTGGGATTCCGAGCAGTACTTC

v_call: TRBV7-9
clone_size: .
d_call: .
j_call: TRBJ2-3
cdr3_aa: CASRPAEGSTDTQYF
cdr3_nt: TGTGCCAGCAGACCAGCGGAGGGAAGCACAGATACGCAGTATTTT

v_call: TRBV9
clone_size: .
d_call: .
j_call: TRBJ2-7
cdr3_aa: CASSVDLGDSPVHEQYF
cdr3_nt: TGTGCCAGCAGCGTAGATTTAGGAGACAGTCCGGTCCACGAGCAGTACTTC

v_call: TRBV28
clone_size: once
d_call: TRBD2
j_call: TRBJ2-5
cdr3_aa: CAGGPAGGLETQYF
cdr3_nt: TGTGCCGGAGGTCCAGCGGGAGGGCTAGAGACCCAGTACTTC

v_call: TRBV6-5
clone_size: .
d_call: .
j_call: TRBJ1-5
cdr3_aa: CASTDRSNQPQHF
cdr3_nt: TGTGCCAGCACCGACAGAAGCAATCAGCCCCAGCATTTT

v_call: TRBV7-2
clone_size: .
d_call: .
j_call: TRBJ2-2
cdr3_aa: CASSLEFRGRELFF
cdr3_nt: TGTGCCAGCAGCTTAGAGTTCAGGGGCCGGGAGCTGTTTTTT

v_call: TRBV28
clone_size: .
d_call: .
j_call: TRBJ1-4
cdr3_aa: CASGGQPTNEKLFF
cdr3_nt: TGTGCCAGCGGCGGGCAGCCAACTAATGAAAAACTGTTTTTT

v_call: TRBV27
clone_size: .
d_call: TRBD1
j_call: TRBJ2-4
cdr3_aa: CASSSKGGEYF
cdr3_nt: TGTGCCAGCAGTTCCAAAGGGGGCGAGTACTTC

v_call: TRBV7-9
clone_size: .
d_call: .
j_call: TRBJ2-1
cdr3_aa: CASSLLGAGAYNEQFF
cdr3_nt: TGTGCCAGCAGCTTATTAGGGGCAGGGGCCTACAATGAGCAGTTCTTC

v_call: TRBV6-5
clone_size: .
d_call: .
j_call: TRBJ2-2
cdr3_aa: CASSVTANTGELFF
cdr3_nt: TGTGCCAGCAGCGTCACAGCGAACACCGGGGAGCTGTTTTTT

v_call: TRBV4-1
clone_size: .
d_call: TRBD2
j_call: TRBJ2-4
cdr3_aa: CASSERAGRNIQYF
cdr3_nt: TGCGCCAGCAGCGAAAGAGCGGGGCGAAACATTCAGTACTTC

v_call: TRBV28
clone_size: .
d_call: TRBD2
j_call: TRBJ2-4
cdr3_aa: CASSLSRAGGRGNIQYF
cdr3_nt: TGTGCCAGCAGTTTGTCACGAGCGGGGGGCCGAGGAAACATTCAGTACTTC

v_call: TRBV18
clone_size: .
d_call: .
j_call: TRBJ2-1
cdr3_aa: CASSPGLTSSYNEQFF
cdr3_nt: TGTGCCAGCTCACCAGGACTCACCAGCTCCTACAATGAGCAGTTCTTC

v_call: TRBV18
clone_size: .
d_call: .
j_call: TRBJ2-5
cdr3_aa: CASSPSYQETQYF
cdr3_nt: TGTGCCAGCTCACCCTCGTACCAAGAGACCCAGTACTTC

v_call: TRBV18
clone_size: .
d_call: TRBD1
j_call: TRBJ2-7
cdr3_aa: CASSPGQGAYEQYF
cdr3_nt: TGTGCCAGCTCACCGGGACAGGGGGCCTACGAGCAGTACTTC

v_call: TRBV29-1
clone_size: .
d_call: .
j_call: TRBJ2-2
cdr3_aa: CSVGTEYTGELFF
cdr3_nt: TGCAGCGTTGGGACAGAGTACACCGGGGAGCTGTTTTTT

v_call: TRBV5-1
clone_size: .
d_call: TRBD2
j_call: TRBJ2-5
cdr3_aa: CASSLTTSGRAGETQYF
cdr3_nt: TGCGCCAGCAGCTTGACGACTAGCGGGAGGGCCGGGGAGACCCAGTACTTC

v_call: TRBV9
clone_size: .
d_call: .
j_call: TRBJ2-3
cdr3_aa: CASSPSGHVSTDTQYF
cdr3_nt: TGTGCCAGCAGCCCTTCGGGACATGTTAGCACAGATACGCAGTATTTT

v_call: TRBV7-9
clone_size: .
d_call: TRBD1
j_call: TRBJ1-5
cdr3_aa: CASSSYRGGSNQPQHF
cdr3_nt: TGTGCCAGCAGCTCCTACAGGGGTGGAAGCAATCAGCCCCAGCATTTT

v_call: TRBV18
clone_size: .
d_call: .
j_call: TRBJ2-7
cdr3_aa: CASSPPGFSSYEQYF
cdr3_nt: TGTGCCAGCTCACCACCCGGGTTCAGCTCCTACGAGCAGTACTTC